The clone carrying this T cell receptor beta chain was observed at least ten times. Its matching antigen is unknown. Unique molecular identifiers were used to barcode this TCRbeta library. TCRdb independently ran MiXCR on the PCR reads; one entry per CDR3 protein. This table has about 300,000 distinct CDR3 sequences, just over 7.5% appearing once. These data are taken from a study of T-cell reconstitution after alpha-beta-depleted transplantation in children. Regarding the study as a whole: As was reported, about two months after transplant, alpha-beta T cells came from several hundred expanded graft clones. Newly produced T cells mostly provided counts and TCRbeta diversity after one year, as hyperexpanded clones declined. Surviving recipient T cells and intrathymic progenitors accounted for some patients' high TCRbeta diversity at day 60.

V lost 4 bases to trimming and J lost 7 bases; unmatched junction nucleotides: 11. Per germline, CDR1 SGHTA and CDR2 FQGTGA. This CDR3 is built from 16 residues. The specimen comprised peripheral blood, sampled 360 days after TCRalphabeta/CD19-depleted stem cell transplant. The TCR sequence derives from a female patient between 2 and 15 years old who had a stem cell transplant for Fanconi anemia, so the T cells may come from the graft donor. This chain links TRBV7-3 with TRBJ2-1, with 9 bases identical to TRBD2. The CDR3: CASSSLAGALGNEQFF. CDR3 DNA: TGTGCCAGCAGCTCCTTAGCGGGAGCCTTGGGGAATGAGCAGTTCTTC.